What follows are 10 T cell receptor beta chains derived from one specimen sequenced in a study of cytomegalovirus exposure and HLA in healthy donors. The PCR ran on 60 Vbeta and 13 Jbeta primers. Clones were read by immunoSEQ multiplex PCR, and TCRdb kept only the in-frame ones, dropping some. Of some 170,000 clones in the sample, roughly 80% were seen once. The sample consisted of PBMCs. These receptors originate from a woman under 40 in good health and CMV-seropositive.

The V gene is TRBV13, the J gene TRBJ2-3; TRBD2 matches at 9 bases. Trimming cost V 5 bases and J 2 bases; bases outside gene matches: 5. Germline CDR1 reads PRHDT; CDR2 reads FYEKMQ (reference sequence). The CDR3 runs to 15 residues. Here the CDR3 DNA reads TGTGCCAGCAGCCCTTCTAGCGGGGACACAGATACGCAGTATTTT. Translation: CASSPSSGDTDTQYF.

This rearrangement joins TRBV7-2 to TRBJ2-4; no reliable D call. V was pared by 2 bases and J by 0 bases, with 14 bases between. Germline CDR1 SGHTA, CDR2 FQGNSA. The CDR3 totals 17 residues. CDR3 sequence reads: CASSLLIRGEAKNIQYF. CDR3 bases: TGTGCCAGCAGCTTATTAATCCGCGGTGAAGCCAAAAACATTCAGTACTTC. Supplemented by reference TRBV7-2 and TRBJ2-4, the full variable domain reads GAGVSQSPSNKVTEKGKDVELRCDPISGHTALYWYRQSLGQGLEFLIYFQGNSAPDKSGLPSDRFSAERTGGSVSTLTIQRTQQEDSAVYLCASSLLIRGEAKNIQYFGAGTRLSVL.

The CDR3 DNA reads TGTGCCAGCAGCTTAGAAGAGAGCTCCTACGAGCAGTACTTC. It yields the protein CASSLEESSYEQYF. The chain joins TRBV7-6 to TRBJ2-7; D remains ambiguous. The CDR3 totals 14 residues. Trimming took 1 base from V and 0 from J, leaving 7 bases between them. CDR1 is SGHVS and CDR2 is FNYEAQ in the germline V gene.

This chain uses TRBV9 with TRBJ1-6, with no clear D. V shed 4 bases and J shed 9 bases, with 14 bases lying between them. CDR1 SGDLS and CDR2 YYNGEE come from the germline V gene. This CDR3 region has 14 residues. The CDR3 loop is CASSRRGLGSPLHF. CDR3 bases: TGTGCCAGCAGCCGTCGAGGTCTCGGTTCACCCCTCCACTTT.

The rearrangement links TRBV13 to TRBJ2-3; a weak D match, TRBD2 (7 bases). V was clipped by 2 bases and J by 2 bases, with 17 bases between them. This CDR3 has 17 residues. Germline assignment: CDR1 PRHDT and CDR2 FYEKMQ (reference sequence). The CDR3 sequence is CASSLRRAGASTDTQYF. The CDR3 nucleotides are TGTGCCAGCAGCTTAAGGAGGGCGGGGGCCTCCACAGATACGCAGTATTTT.

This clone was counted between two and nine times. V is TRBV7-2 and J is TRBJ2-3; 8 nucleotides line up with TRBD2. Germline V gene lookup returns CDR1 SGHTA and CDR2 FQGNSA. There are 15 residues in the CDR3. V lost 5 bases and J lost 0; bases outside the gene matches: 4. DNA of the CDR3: TGTGCCAGCAGCCGACTAGCGTATAGCACAGATACGCAGTATTTT. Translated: CASSRLAYSTDTQYF.

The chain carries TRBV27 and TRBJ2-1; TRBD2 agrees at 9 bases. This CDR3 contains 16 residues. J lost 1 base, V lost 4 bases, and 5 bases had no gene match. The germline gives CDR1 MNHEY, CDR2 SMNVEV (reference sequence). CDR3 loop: CASSSFSGGSYNEQFF. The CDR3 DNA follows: TGTGCCAGCAGTTCCTTTAGCGGGGGTTCCTACAATGAGCAGTTCTTC.

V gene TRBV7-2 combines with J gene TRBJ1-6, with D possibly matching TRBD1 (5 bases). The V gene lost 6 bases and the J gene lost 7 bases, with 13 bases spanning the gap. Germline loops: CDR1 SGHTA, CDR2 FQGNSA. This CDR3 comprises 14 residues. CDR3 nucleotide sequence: TGTGCCAGCAGTGCGGGGGGTGGGAATTCACCCCTCCACTTT. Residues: CASSAGGGNSPLHF.

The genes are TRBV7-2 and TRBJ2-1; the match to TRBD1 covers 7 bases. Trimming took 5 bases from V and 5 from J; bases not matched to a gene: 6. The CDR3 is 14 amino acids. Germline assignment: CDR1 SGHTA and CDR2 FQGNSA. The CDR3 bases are TGTGCCAGCAGCCCTGGGACAGCTAACAATGAGCAGTTCTTC. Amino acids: CASSPGTANNEQFF.

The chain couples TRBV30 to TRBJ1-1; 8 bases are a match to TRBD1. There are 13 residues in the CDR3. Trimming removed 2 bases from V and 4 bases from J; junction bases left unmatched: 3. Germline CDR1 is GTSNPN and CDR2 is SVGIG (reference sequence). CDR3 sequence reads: CAWSPTGGTEAFF. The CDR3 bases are TGTGCCTGGAGTCCCACAGGGGGCACTGAAGCTTTCTTT.